These T cell receptor beta chains were read from a single sample in a study of blood T cell repertoires in COVID-19. Profiled with immunoSEQ multiplex PCR; TCRdb holds only in-frame clones, not every one. The sample lists 210,000 or so clones, 70% to 90% seen once, with 2% to 3% in the top ten. The sequencing input was peripheral blood. The source of these receptors is a man aged 25-45 years with COVID-19, enrolled during active disease. Each CDR3 is given with its conserved first and last residue. A D gene is named only where the DNA matches it firmly. A clone size is listed for some rows: how often the clone was seen (once, few, many), or a class if it is expanded.

v_gene,d_gene,abundance,j_gene,CDR3nt,CDR3aa
TRBV5-8,-,-,TRBJ2-4,TGTGCCAGCAGCTTGGATAGAGTCCCATTGTACTTC,CASSLDRVPLYF
TRBV2,-,-,TRBJ1-1,TGTGCCAGCACCGGATGGACAGTGAACACTGAAGCTTTCTTT,CASTGWTVNTEAFF
TRBV24-1,TRBD2,-,TRBJ2-2,TGTGCCACCAGTGACCGACGGGGGGGTAACACCGGGGAGCTGTTTTTT,CATSDRRGGNTGELFF
TRBV9,-,-,TRBJ2-7,TGTGCCAGCAGCGTCTCAGGAGGGGAAGGGACCCGGACGTACTTC,CASSVSGGEGTRTYF
TRBV29-1,-,-,TRBJ1-5,TGCAGCGTCTTCCTAACAGGGACGGGCAATCAGCCCCAGCATTTT,CSVFLTGTGNQPQHF
TRBV6-2/TRBV6-3,-,-,TRBJ1-6,TGTGCCAGCAGTCCCAGAATTTATTCCTATAATTCACCCCTCCACTTT,CASSPRIYSYNSPLHF
TRBV18,-,-,TRBJ1-3,TGTGCCAGCTCCCCCGACAGATCTGGAAACACCATATATTTT,CASSPDRSGNTIYF
TRBV5-1,TRBD1,-,TRBJ2-2,TGCGCCAGCAGCTTATTTGGGACAGGGGGCACCGGGGAGCTGTTTTTT,CASSLFGTGGTGELFF
TRBV7-3,TRBD1,-,TRBJ2-5,TGTGCCAGCAGCATTGGACAGCCAGGGGGTGGGACCCAGTACTTC,CASSIGQPGGGTQYF
TRBV3-1/TRBV3-2,TRBD2,-,TRBJ2-7,TGTGCCAGCAGCGATATAAGACTAGCGGGCTCCTACGAGCAGTACTTC,CASSDIRLAGSYEQYF
TRBV6-5,TRBD1,-,TRBJ1-6,TGTGCCAGCAGTTACCGACAGGGGGGACCCCTCCACTTT,CASSYRQGGPLHF
TRBV27,TRBD2,-,TRBJ2-1,TGTGCCAGCAGTTTGCGGACTAGCGGAAGGGGATACAATGAGCAGTTCTTC,CASSLRTSGRGYNEQFF
TRBV6-5,-,-,TRBJ1-3,TGTGCCAGCAGTTCATCGACAGGAAGGAACACCATATATTTT,CASSSSTGRNTIYF
TRBV5-4,TRBD2,-,TRBJ2-7,TGTGCCAGCAGCCCGCCGACTAGCGGGAGCTCCTACGAGCAGTACTTC,CASSPPTSGSSYEQYF
TRBV5-1,TRBD1,-,TRBJ2-7,TGCGCCAGCAGCTTGGAGGCAGGGGGCCGGTACGAGCAGTACTTC,CASSLEAGGRYEQYF
TRBV4-1,TRBD1,-,TRBJ1-3,TGCGCCAGCAGCCCGCTACAGGGGCTTGCTGGAAACACCATATATTTT,CASSPLQGLAGNTIYF
TRBV28,-,-,TRBJ1-2,TGTGCCAGCAGTTTACTAGGGAGAGGCTACACCTTC,CASSLLGRGYTF
TRBV5-8,-,-,TRBJ2-1,TGTGCCAGCAGCTTGGACAGGGGGGGATTCTACAATGAGCAGTTCTTC,CASSLDRGGFYNEQFF
TRBV28,TRBD2,-,TRBJ2-1,TGTGCCAGCAGTCAAAAGACGGTAGCGGGAGAGCAGTTCTTC,CASSQKTVAGEQFF
TRBV5-5,-,-,TRBJ2-1,TGTGCCAGCAGCGGGAGACAGGACCCCCACAATGAGCAGTTCTTC,CASSGRQDPHNEQFF
TRBV27,-,-,TRBJ1-2,TGTGCCAGCAGTTTATCTCAACAGGGTAGTGGCTACACCTTC,CASSLSQQGSGYTF
TRBV29-1,-,-,TRBJ1-6,TGCAGCGTAGCCTCGGGGTTAGATTCACCCCTCCACTTT,CSVASGLDSPLHF
TRBV27,-,-,TRBJ1-1,TGTGCCAGCAGGTCAGGGATGTACACTGAAGCTTTCTTT,CASRSGMYTEAFF
TRBV15,TRBD2,-,TRBJ2-3,TGTGCCACCAGCGGACTAGCGGGAGAAGATACGCAGTATTTT,CATSGLAGEDTQYF
TRBV5-8,-,once,TRBJ1-2,TGTGCCAGCAGCCCCGGGGGGGGCGTCTATGGCTACACCTTC,CASSPGGGVYGYTF
TRBV27,-,-,TRBJ1-3,TGTGCCAGCAGCCCGTTTCTGTCCTCTGGAAACACCATATATTTT,CASSPFLSSGNTIYF
TRBV5-1,TRBD1,-,TRBJ1-4,TGCGCCAGCAGCTGGGACAGGCGCATTGGGACTAATGAAAAACTGTTTTTT,CASSWDRRIGTNEKLFF
TRBV12-3/TRBV12-4,TRBD1,-,TRBJ1-2,TGTGCCAGCAGTCGTGACAGGGGGTATGGCTACACCTTC,CASSRDRGYGYTF
TRBV6-2/TRBV6-3,-,-,TRBJ2-1,TGTGCCAGCAGTTTCCAAATCCCGGGACACCCGTTAGGGAATGAGCAGTTCTTC,CASSFQIPGHPLGNEQFF